The rows below give T cell receptor beta chains drawn from one sample of a study of blood T cell repertoires in COVID-19. Generated by immunoSEQ multiplex PCR, the TCRdb table keeps only in-frame clones and is missing some. Of about 280,000 clones listed, 88% are singletons. Specimen: peripheral blood. The receptors were gathered from a man aged 18 to 29 with active or convalescent COVID-19. CDR3s include the opening cysteine and the closing phenylalanine or tryptophan. Fields, in order: clone size, J gene, D gene, V gene, CDR3 DNA, CDR3 protein. A D gene is named only where the DNA matches it firmly. Some rows have no size entry. The others give once, few or many, or a class for an expanded clone.

>-|TRBJ2-2|TRBD1|TRBV6-5
TGTGCCAGCAGATTCGGACAGGGCGGCGGGGAGCTGTTTTTT
CASRFGQGGGELFF
>-|TRBJ2-7|TRBD2|TRBV20-1
TGCAGTGCTAGTCACGGGGGGAGAAACGAGCAGTACTTC
CSASHGGRNEQYF
>-|TRBJ1-6|-|TRBV3-1/TRBV3-2
TGTGCCAGCAGCCAACGAGCAGTCCAGGTGTATTCACCCCTCCACTTT
CASSQRAVQVYSPLHF
>-|TRBJ1-3|TRBD1|TRBV6-5
TGTGCCAGCAGGCTCGGGACAGGGCTAGGAAACACCATATATTTT
CASRLGTGLGNTIYF
>-|TRBJ1-2|-|TRBV4-3
TGCGCCAGCAGCCCCCGGACGGGATCCTATGGCTACACCTTC
CASSPRTGSYGYTF
>once|TRBJ2-5|-|TRBV20-1
TGCAGTGCTAACCCCAGAGAGACCCAGTACTTC
CSANPRETQYF
>-|TRBJ2-6|-|TRBV4-3
TGCGCCAGCAGCCAGAATGAGGCCGGGGCCAACGTCCTGACTTTC
CASSQNEAGANVLTF
>-|TRBJ2-4|-|TRBV7-2
TGTGCCAGCAGCTTAGTTCAGGGTGGGAACATTCAGTACTTC
CASSLVQGGNIQYF
>-|TRBJ2-7|TRBD1|TRBV5-5
TGTGCCAGCAGCTTGGCCACAGGGGTGGCCTACGAGCAGTACTTC
CASSLATGVAYEQYF
>-|TRBJ1-1|TRBD1|TRBV3-1/TRBV3-2
TGTGCCAGCAGCCAAGCTCTAGGGGGCGCCGGGAACACTGAAGCTTTCTTT
CASSQALGGAGNTEAFF
>-|TRBJ2-2|TRBD1|TRBV27
TGTGCCAGCAGTACAGGGGTGGTGGCCGGGGAGCTGTTTTTT
CASSTGVVAGELFF
>-|TRBJ1-4|-|TRBV19
TGTGCCAGTAGTATCCAGGGAAAGCGCTTCTCTGAAAAACTGTTTTTT
CASSIQGKRFSEKLFF
>many|TRBJ1-1|-|TRBV11-3
TGTGCCAGCAGCTTAGGTCCGAGGAACACTGAAGCTTTCTTT
CASSLGPRNTEAFF
>-|TRBJ1-5|TRBD1|TRBV2
TGTGCCAGCAGCGAAAGACAGGGGTTTTATAGCAATCAGCCCCAGCATTTT
CASSERQGFYSNQPQHF
>-|TRBJ2-7|TRBD1|TRBV10-3
TGTGCCATCAGTGCTTTGGACAGGGTAGGAACCTACGAGCAGTACTTC
CAISALDRVGTYEQYF
>-|TRBJ2-3|-|TRBV11-2
TGTGCCACCGGAGGCGGGCCCACAGATACGCAGTATTTT
CATGGGPTDTQYF
>-|TRBJ1-6|TRBD1|TRBV9
TGTGCCAGCAGCGTAGACCAGGGGGAATCACCCCTCCACTTT
CASSVDQGESPLHF
>-|TRBJ1-5|-|TRBV5-6
TGTGCCAGCAGCTTCGGCGGGGGGTATGACAATCAGCCCCAGCATTTT
CASSFGGGYDNQPQHF
>-|TRBJ1-1|TRBD1|TRBV13
TGTGCCAGCAGCACGCGGGACAGGGGGTGGAACACTGAAGCTTTCTTT
CASSTRDRGWNTEAFF
>once|TRBJ2-5|-|TRBV6-2/TRBV6-3
TGTGCCAGCAGTTACTCGAACTACGTCCAAGAGACCCAGTACTTC
CASSYSNYVQETQYF
>once|TRBJ1-4|TRBD1|TRBV23-1
TGCGCCAGCAGTCAACCGGGGACAGGCCCTTCTAATGAAAAACTGTTTTTT
CASSQPGTGPSNEKLFF
>-|TRBJ1-3|-|TRBV6-2/TRBV6-3
TGTGCCAGCAGCGGCCGGGACACTGGAAACACCATATATTTT
CASSGRDTGNTIYF
>-|TRBJ2-3|-|TRBV3-1/TRBV3-2
TGTGCCAGACGCGGGGTTTCAGATACGCAGTATTTT
CARRGVSDTQYF
>-|TRBJ1-2|TRBD1|TRBV9
TGTGCCAGCAGCCCGCGGGACAGCGACTATGGCTACACCTTC
CASSPRDSDYGYTF
>-|TRBJ2-3|TRBD2|TRBV9
TGTGCCAGCAGCCCGCGGGGGGCCCAGACCTCAGATACGCAGTATTTT
CASSPRGAQTSDTQYF
>-|TRBJ2-2|-|TRBV29-1
TGCAGCGGCGGGGGGGGACAGGAGAACACCGGGGAGCTGTTTTTT
CSGGGGQENTGELFF
>once|TRBJ2-3|TRBD2|TRBV4-2
TGTGCCAGCAGCCAAGGGGGAGCGGGGAGTTCAGATACGCAGTATTTT
CASSQGGAGSSDTQYF
>-|TRBJ1-1|-|TRBV6-4
TGTGCCAGCAGTGACACGGGTATGGACACTGAAGCTTTCTTT
CASSDTGMDTEAFF
>-|TRBJ2-7|-|TRBV24-1
TGTGCCACCAGTAATAGACTGTCCTCAACTTACGAGCAGTACTTC
CATSNRLSSTYEQYF
>-|TRBJ2-7|-|TRBV5-1
TGCGCCAGCAGCTTGGAGGCGGCTAGCTCCTACGAGCAGTACTTC
CASSLEAASSYEQYF
>-|TRBJ2-7|TRBD2|TRBV7-2
TGTGCCAGCAGTTACCGGGGGGGCTCGAGCTCCTACGAGCAGTACTTC
CASSYRGGSSSYEQYF
>once|TRBJ1-2|-|TRBV2
TGTGCCAGCACCGCCAGGGGCGGCTATGGCTACACCTTC
CASTARGGYGYTF
>-|TRBJ2-5|-|TRBV18
TGTGCCAGCTCACCCGTACGGAGGGAGGAGACCCAGTACTTC
CASSPVRREETQYF
>-|TRBJ2-3|TRBD1|TRBV19
TGTGCCAGTAGTACCGCTGGACAGGGGCCGTCCGGGGATACGCAGTATTTT
CASSTAGQGPSGDTQYF
>once|TRBJ2-7|-|TRBV4-1
TGCGCCAGCAGCCCCCCAAGGACAGCGCAGGGGTCCTACGAGCAGTACTTC
CASSPPRTAQGSYEQYF
>-|TRBJ2-1|-|TRBV27
TGTGCCAGCAGTTCAGAAGAAAACTACAATGAGCAGTTCTTC
CASSSEENYNEQFF
>-|TRBJ2-2|TRBD2|TRBV7-9
TGTGCCAGCAGCTTAATCCGGACTAGCGGGGGCCCTAACACCGGGGAGCTGTTTTTT
CASSLIRTSGGPNTGELFF
>-|TRBJ1-1|-|TRBV5-1
TGCGCCAGCAGCCTAGAATCCACTGAAGCTTTCTTT
CASSLESTEAFF
>-|TRBJ2-5|-|TRBV5-1
TGCGCCAGCAGCCCGGGGAGAAGCGTGCCAGAGACCCAGTACTTC
CASSPGRSVPETQYF
>-|TRBJ1-1|-|TRBV5-4
TGTGCCAGCAGCTTGAGGTCTGTGGGGGGGGTGGAAGCTTTCTTT
CASSLRSVGGVEAFF
>-|TRBJ1-2|-|TRBV12-3/TRBV12-4
TGTGCCAGCAGTCCAGGGCCCTATGGCTACACCTTC
CASSPGPYGYTF
>-|TRBJ1-4|TRBD1|TRBV5-6
TGTGCCAGCAGCTTCGGGACAGGGCAGGAAAAACTGTTTTTT
CASSFGTGQEKLFF
>-|TRBJ1-4|-|TRBV18
TGTGCCAGCTCACTCGGACACGGCACTAATGAAAAACTGTTTTTT
CASSLGHGTNEKLFF
>-|TRBJ1-6|-|TRBV12-3/TRBV12-4
TGTGCCAGCAGTCCGGATCAGGGGACACCCCTCCACTTT
CASSPDQGTPLHF
>-|TRBJ1-2|-|TRBV4-1
TGCGCCAGCAGCCAAGAGACAGCTAACTATGGCTACACCTTC
CASSQETANYGYTF
>-|TRBJ2-3|TRBD2|TRBV4-3
TGCGCCAGCAGCCAAACCACTAGCGGGTACACAGATACGCAGTATTTT
CASSQTTSGYTDTQYF
>-|TRBJ2-1|TRBD2|TRBV11-3
TGTGCCAGCAGCTTAGGGACTAGCCTCTCCTACAATGAGCAGTTCTTC
CASSLGTSLSYNEQFF
>-|TRBJ2-2|TRBD2|TRBV7-6
TGTGCCAGCAGCGATATAGCGGGGGGGCACGACACCGGGGAGCTGTTTTTT
CASSDIAGGHDTGELFF
>-|TRBJ1-2|-|TRBV18
TGTGCCAGCTCACTACTCTGGGACACCTTGAACTATGGCTACACCTTC
CASSLLWDTLNYGYTF
>-|TRBJ2-7|TRBD1|TRBV13
TGTGCCAGCAGCATGACAGGGAGCTCCTACGAGCAGTACTTC
CASSMTGSSYEQYF
>-|TRBJ2-7|-|TRBV7-9
TGTGCCAGCAGCCCATCACAGGGCTTAAGGTACGAGCAGTACTTC
CASSPSQGLRYEQYF
>-|TRBJ2-3|TRBD2|TRBV27
TGTGCCAGCAGTTTGTACGGGGGGTGGGTCACAGATACGCAGTATTTT
CASSLYGGWVTDTQYF
>-|TRBJ1-5|-|TRBV18
TGTGCCAGCTCACCCGAAGCCGTATGGAATCAGCCCCAGCATTTT
CASSPEAVWNQPQHF
>-|TRBJ2-1|-|TRBV10-3
TGTGCCATCAGTGAGCCCCAGAGGAGCGCGTCCTACAATGAGCAGTTCTTC
CAISEPQRSASYNEQFF
>-|TRBJ2-6|TRBD1|TRBV5-6
TGTGCCAGCAGCCTGGGACAGGGATCGTTGTCTGGGGCCAACGTCCTGACTTTC
CASSLGQGSLSGANVLTF
>once|TRBJ2-7|TRBD2|TRBV25-1
TGTGCCAGCAGTGAAACCAGCGGGGGGACCTACGAGCAGTACTTC
CASSETSGGTYEQYF
>-|TRBJ1-5|-|TRBV7-9
TGTGCCAGCAGCTTGGAGAGCAATCAGCCCCAGCATTTT
CASSLESNQPQHF
>-|TRBJ1-1|-|TRBV6-5
TGTGCCAGCAACCCTCTAGGGGTTAAGAACACTGAAGCTTTCTTT
CASNPLGVKNTEAFF